The sequence of this T cell receptor (beta chain) was determined in a study of shared clonotypes between healthy human individuals. Study background: Donors had three CD4 naive, three CD4 memory, two CD8 naive and one CD8 memory plate apiece.

Several immunoSEQ 96-well plates shared each subset's DNA, each plate a replicate. Profiled with immunoSEQ multiplex PCR; TCRdb holds only in-frame clones, not every one. Counted here are about 2.1 million clones, 85% to 95% occurring once; the ten biggest clones make up 1.5% to 2%. Points from the study as a whole: Represented diversity, genetic and exposure-history alike, was limited by few donors. What naive subsets generally showed was a larger estimated richness than memory subsets showed.

Positively selected for CCR7, the CD45RO-negative cells used as naive CD8 cells excluded terminally differentiated effector memory CD45RA+ cells. Comments on this clone: Its antigen is still unknown.

Sequenced input: naive CD8+ T cells from PBMCs. The receptor's source is a young man in good health. Some clones in this sample may be carry-over from other donors' samples.

The DNA for the CDR3 is TGTGCTAGTGCCCCGGAGTTAGGGCGCAATCAGCCCCAGCATTTT. It translates to CASAPELGRNQPQHF. The chain joins TRBV12-5 to TRBJ1-5; D unresolved. Deletions cut 7 bases from V and 2 bases from J, with 15 bases between. This CDR3 contains 15 residues. CDR1 LGHNT and CDR2 FRNRAP come from the germline V gene.